One TCR beta chain is described in this entry. This clone is a singleton in its sample. The clone's antigen remains unknown. No base quality information exists; no much larger clone differs at one position. These data belong to a study of T cell changes during pregnancy in multiple sclerosis (dated by TCRdb to between 2018 and 2021). About the study as a whole: In women with multiple sclerosis, the researchers looked at how the T cell repertoire shifted as pregnancy progressed.

Libraries came from the immunoSEQ multiplex PCR assay. Here the immuneACCESS table is served through TCRdb, limited to in-frame sequences with V and J called. Missing clones are a known gap in these copies; in checked studies unresolved V genes cover under half, and the rest lacks a known reason. This sample holds about 40,000 clones; roughly 94% were observed only once. Under 0.9% of the sample goes to the ten largest clones. CDR1 is given as LNHDA and CDR2 as SQIVND, both from the germline V gene (reference sequence). The germline ends are 11 bases apart after V is trimmed by 5 bases and J by 4 bases. The CDR3 runs 13 residues from the cysteine to the phenylalanine. Of all the DNA, just the CDR3 is kept, 39 bases in frame from base 1.

The sequence links TRBV19 to TRBJ1-2; no D gene is confidently identified. Here the sequenced sample was CD4+ T cells from peripheral blood mononuclear cells, taken in the third trimester of pregnancy. This clonotype was obtained from a female donor with multiple sclerosis, enrolled in a pregnancy study. The DNA sequence is given as TGTGCCAGTAGTCCCCCGGCGGGCTATGGCTACACCTTC. It encodes CASSPPAGYGYTF. The CDR3, completed at both ends by the reference TRBV19 and TRBJ1-2 genes, gives the full variable domain DGGITQSPKYLFRKEGQNVTLSCEQNLNHDAMYWYRQDPGQGLRLIYYSQIVNDFQKGDIAEGYSVSREKKESFPLTVTSAQKNPTAFYLCASSPPAGYGYTFGSGTRLTVV.